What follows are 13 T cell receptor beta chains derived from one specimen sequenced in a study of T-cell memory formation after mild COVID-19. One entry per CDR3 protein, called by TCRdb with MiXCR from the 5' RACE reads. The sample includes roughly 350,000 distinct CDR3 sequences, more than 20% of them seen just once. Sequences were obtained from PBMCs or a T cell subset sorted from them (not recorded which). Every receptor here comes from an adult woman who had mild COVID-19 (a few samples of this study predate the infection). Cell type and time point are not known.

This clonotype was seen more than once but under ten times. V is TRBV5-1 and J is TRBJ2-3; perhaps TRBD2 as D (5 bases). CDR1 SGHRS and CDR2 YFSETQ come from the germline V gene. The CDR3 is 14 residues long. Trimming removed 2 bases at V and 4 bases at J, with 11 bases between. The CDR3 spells CASSLGADPDTQYF. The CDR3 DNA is TGCGCCAGCAGCTTAGGAGCGGACCCAGATACGCAGTATTTT.

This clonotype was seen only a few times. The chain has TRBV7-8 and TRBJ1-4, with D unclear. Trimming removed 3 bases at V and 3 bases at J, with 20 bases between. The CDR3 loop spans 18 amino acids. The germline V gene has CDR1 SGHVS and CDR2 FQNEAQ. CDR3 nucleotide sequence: TGTGCCAGCAGCTTTTTCCAGGAGAGGGTCTCGGCTAATGAAAAACTGTTTTTT. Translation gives CASSFFQERVSANEKLFF.

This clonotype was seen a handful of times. CDR3 sequence (DNA): TGTGCCAGCAGTTACCCGAGATTAATAGCGGGGGGTACTACGGGAGAGCAGTACTTC. Translated, it gives CASSYPRLIAGGTTGEQYF. The chain employs TRBV6-6 and TRBJ2-7; 10 positions agree with TRBD2. J lost 7 bases, V lost 2 bases, and 20 bases had no gene match. The CDR3 runs to 19 residues. The germline gives CDR1 MNHNY, CDR2 SVGAGI (reference sequence).

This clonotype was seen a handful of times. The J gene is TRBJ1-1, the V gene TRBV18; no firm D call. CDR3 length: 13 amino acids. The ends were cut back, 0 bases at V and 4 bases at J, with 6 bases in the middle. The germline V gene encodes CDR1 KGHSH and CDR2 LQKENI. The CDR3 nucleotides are TGTGCCAGCTCACCACCCATGGGCACTGAAGCTTTCTTT. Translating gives CASSPPMGTEAFF. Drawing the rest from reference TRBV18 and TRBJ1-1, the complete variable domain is NAGVMQNPRHLVRRRGQEARLRCSPMKGHSHVYWYRQLPEEGLKFMVYLQKENIIDESGMPKERFSAEFPKEGPSILRIQQVVRGDSAAYFCASSPPMGTEAFFGQGTRLTVV.

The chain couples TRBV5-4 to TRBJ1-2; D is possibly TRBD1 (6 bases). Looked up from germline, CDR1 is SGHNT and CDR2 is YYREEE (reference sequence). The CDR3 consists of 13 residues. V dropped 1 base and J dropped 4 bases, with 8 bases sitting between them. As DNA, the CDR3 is TGTGCCAGCAGCTTGAGGGGGAGCTATGGCTACACCTTC. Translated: CASSLRGSYGYTF.

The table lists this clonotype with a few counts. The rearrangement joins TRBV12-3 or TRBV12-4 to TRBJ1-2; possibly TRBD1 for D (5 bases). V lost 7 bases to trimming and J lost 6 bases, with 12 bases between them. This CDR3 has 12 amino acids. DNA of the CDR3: TGTGCCAGCATGGGGGAGGAGAATGGCTACACCTTC. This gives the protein CASMGEENGYTF.

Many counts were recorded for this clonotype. CDR3 sequence reads: CASSPLKGSSYNEQFF. The CDR3 nucleotides read TGCGCCAGCAGCCCCCTCAAGGGGAGCTCCTACAATGAGCAGTTCTTC. This sequence joins TRBV5-1 and TRBJ2-1; the D call may be TRBD1 or TRBD2 (5 bases each). Trimming shortened V by 4 bases and J by 0 bases, and 14 bases separated the two germline ends. This CDR3 spans 16 amino acids. Germline-derived CDR1 and CDR2 are SGHRS and YFSETQ.

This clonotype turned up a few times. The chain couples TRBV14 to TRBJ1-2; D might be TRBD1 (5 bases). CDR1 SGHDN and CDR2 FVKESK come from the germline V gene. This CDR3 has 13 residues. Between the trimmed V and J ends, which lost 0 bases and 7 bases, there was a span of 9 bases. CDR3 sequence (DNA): TGTGCCAGCAGCCAAGATCCCAGGGCTGGCTACACCTTC. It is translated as CASSQDPRAGYTF. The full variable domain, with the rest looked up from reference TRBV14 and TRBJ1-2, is EAGVTQFPSHSVIEKGQTVTLRCDPISGHDNLYWYRRVMGKEIKFLLHFVKESKQDESGMPNNRFLAERTGGTYSTLKVQPAELEDSGVYFCASSQDPRAGYTFGSGTRLTVV.

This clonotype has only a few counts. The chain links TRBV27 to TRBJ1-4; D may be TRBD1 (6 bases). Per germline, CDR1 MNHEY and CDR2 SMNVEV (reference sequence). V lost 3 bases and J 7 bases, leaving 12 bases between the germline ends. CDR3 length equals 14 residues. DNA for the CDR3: TGTGCCAGCAGTTTGACCCTAGGGGGTGAAAAACTGTTTTTT. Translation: CASSLTLGGEKLFF.

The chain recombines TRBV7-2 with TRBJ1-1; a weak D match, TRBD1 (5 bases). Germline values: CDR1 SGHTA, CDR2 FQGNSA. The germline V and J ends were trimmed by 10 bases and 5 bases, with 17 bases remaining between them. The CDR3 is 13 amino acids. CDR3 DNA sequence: TGTGCCATCGTCCGGGACGGAAGAACTGAAGCTTTCTTT. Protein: CAIVRDGRTEAFF.

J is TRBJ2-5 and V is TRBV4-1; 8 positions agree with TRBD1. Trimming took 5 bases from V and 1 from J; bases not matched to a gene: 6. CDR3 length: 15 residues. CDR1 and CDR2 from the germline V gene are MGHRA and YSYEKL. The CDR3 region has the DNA TGCGCCAGCAGCGACGGGACAGGAGTCCAAGAGACCCAGTACTTC. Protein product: CASSDGTGVQETQYF.

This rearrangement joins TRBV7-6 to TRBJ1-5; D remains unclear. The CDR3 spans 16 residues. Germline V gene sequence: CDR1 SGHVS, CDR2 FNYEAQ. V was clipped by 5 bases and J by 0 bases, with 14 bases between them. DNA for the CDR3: TGTGCCAGCAGCCAAGGACGGAGGAATAGCAATCAGCCCCAGCATTTT. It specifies CASSQGRRNSNQPQHF. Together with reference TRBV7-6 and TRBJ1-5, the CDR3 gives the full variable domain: GAGVSQSPRYKVTKRGQDVALRCDPISGHVSLYWYRQALGQGPEFLTYFNYEAQQDKSGLPNDRFSAERPEGSISTLTIQRTEQRDSAMYRCASSQGRRNSNQPQHFGDGTRLSIL.

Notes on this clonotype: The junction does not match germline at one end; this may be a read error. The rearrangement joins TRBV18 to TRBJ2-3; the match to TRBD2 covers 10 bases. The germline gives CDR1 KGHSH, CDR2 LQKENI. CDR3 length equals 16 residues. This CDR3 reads CACSPPLAGVRDTQYF. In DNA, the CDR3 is TGTGCCTGCTCACCACCGCTAGCGGGAGTGCGGGATACGCAGTATTTT.